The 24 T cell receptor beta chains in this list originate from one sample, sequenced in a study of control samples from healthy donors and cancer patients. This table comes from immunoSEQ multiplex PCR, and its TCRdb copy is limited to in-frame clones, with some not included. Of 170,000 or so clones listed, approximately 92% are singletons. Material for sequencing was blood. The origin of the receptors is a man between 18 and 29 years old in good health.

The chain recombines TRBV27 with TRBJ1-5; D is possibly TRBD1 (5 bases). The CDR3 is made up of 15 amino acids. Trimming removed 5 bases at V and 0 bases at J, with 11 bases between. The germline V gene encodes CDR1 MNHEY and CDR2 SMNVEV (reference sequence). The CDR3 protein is CASSMTVTSNQPQHF. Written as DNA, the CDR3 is TGTGCCAGCAGTATGACAGTTACTAGCAATCAGCCCCAGCATTTT.

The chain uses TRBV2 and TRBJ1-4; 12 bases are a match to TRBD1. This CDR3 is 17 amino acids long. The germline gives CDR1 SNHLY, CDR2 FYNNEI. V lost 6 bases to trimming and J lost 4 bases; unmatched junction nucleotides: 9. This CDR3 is CASRLTGTGGGNEKLFF. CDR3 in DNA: TGTGCCAGCAGGCTGACCGGGACAGGGGGCGGTAATGAAAAACTGTTTTTT.

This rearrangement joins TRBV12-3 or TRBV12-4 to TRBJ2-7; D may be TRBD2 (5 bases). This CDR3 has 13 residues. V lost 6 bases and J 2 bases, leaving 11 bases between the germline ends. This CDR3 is CASSWTGTYEQYF. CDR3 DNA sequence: TGTGCCAGCAGCTGGACGGGAACCTACGAGCAGTACTTC.

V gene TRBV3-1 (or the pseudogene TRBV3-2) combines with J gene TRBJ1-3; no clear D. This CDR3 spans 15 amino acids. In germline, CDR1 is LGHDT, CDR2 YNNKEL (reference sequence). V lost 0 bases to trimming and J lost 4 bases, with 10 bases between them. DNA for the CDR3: TGTGCCAGCAGCCAAGACCGAAATCCCGGAAACACCATATATTTT. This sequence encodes CASSQDRNPGNTIYF.

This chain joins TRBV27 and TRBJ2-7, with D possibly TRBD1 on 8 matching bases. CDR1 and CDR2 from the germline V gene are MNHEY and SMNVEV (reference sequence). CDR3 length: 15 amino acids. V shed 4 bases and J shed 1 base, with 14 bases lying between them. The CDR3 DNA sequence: TGTGCCAGCAGTTCCGGGGGGACAGGATCCTACGAGCAGTACTTC. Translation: CASSSGGTGSYEQYF.

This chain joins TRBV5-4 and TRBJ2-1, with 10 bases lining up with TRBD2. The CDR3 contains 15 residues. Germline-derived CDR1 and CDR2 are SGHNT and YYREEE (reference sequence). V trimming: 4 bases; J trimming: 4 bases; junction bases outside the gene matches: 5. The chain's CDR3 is CASSASGGPYNEQFF. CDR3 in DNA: TGTGCCAGCAGCGCTAGCGGGGGACCTTACAATGAGCAGTTCTTC.

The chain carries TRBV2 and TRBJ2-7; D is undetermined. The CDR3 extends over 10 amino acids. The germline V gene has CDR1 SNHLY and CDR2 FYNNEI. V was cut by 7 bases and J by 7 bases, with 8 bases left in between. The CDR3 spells CASTPGEQYF. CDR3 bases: TGTGCCAGCACCCCCGGTGAGCAGTACTTC.

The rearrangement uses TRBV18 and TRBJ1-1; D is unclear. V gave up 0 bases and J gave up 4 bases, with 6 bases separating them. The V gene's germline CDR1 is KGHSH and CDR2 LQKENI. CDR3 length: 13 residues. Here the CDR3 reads CASSPPRSTEAFF. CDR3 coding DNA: TGTGCCAGCTCACCACCCAGGTCCACTGAAGCTTTCTTT.

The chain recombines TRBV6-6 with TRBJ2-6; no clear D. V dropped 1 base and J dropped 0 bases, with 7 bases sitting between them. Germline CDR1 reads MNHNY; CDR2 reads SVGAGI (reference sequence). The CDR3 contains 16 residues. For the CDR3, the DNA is TGTGCCAGCAGTTACTGGTCACTCTCTGGGGCCAACGTCCTGACTTTC. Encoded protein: CASSYWSLSGANVLTF.

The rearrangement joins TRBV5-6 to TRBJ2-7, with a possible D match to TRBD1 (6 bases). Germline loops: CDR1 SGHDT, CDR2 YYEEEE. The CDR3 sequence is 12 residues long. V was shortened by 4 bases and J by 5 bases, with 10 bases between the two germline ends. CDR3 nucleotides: TGTGCCAGCAGCGTGGGGACACACGAGCAGTACTTC. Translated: CASSVGTHEQYF.

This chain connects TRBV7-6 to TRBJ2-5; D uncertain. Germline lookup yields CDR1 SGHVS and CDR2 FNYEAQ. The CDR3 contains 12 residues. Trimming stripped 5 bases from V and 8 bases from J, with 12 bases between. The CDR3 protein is CASSPLSTTQYF. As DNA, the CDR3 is TGTGCCAGCAGCCCGCTGAGTACCACCCAGTACTTC. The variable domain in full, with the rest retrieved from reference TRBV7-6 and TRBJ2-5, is GAGVSQSPRYKVTKRGQDVALRCDPISGHVSLYWYRQALGQGPEFLTYFNYEAQQDKSGLPNDRFSAERPEGSISTLTIQRTEQRDSAMYRCASSPLSTTQYFGPGTRLLVL.

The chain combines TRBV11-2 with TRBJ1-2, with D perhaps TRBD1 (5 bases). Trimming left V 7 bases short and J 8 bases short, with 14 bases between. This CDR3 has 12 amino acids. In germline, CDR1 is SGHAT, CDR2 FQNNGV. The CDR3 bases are TGTGCCAGCACCGCAGACAGATTCGGCTACACCTTC. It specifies CASTADRFGYTF.

Written as DNA, the CDR3 is TGTGCCAGCAGCGTATTAGGGACAACAACCGGGGAGCTGTTTTTT. This codes for CASSVLGTTTGELFF. The chain has TRBV9 and TRBJ2-2, with a weak D call TRBD1 (6 bases). The CDR3 runs to 15 residues. CDR1 SGDLS and CDR2 YYNGEE come from the germline V gene. V was cut by 1 base and J by 5 bases, with 12 bases left in between. Supplemented by reference TRBV9 and TRBJ2-2, the full variable domain reads DSGVTQTPKHLITATGQRVTLRCSPRSGDLSVYWYQQSLDQGLQFLIQYYNGEERAKGNILERFSAQQFPDLHSELNLSSLELGDSALYFCASSVLGTTTGELFFGEGSRLTVL.

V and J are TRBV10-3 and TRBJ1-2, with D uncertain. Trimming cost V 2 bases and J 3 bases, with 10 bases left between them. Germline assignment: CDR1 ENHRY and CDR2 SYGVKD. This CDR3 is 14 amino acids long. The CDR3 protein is CAISEIRVDYGYTF. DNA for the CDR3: TGTGCCATCAGTGAGATCAGAGTCGACTATGGCTACACCTTC.

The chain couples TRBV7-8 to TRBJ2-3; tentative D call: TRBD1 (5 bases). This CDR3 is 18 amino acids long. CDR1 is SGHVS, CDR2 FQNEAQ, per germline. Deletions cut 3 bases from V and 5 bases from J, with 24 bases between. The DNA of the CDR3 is TGTGCCAGCAGCTTTAGGAGTGGATATACAGGAGATGGAGATACGCAGTATTTT. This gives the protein CASSFRSGYTGDGDTQYF.

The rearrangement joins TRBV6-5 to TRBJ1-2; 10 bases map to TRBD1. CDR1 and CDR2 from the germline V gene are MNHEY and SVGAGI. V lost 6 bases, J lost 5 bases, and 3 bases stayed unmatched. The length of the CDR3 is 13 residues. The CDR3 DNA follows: TGTGCCAGCAGCCGGGACAGGGGATATGGCTACACCTTC. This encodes CASSRDRGYGYTF.

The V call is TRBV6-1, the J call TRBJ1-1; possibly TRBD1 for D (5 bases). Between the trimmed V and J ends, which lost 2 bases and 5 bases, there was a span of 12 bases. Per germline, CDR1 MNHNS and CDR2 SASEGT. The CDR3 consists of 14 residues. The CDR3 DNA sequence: TGTGCCAGCAGTGAACTAAGGGGAGGGACTGAAGCTTTCTTT. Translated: CASSELRGGTEAFF.

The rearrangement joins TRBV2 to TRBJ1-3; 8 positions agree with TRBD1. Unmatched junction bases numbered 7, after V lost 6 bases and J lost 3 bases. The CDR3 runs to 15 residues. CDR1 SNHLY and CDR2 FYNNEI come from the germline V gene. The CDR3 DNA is TGTGCCAGCAGGTCCGCAGGGGGCCTTGGAAACACCATATATTTT. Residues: CASRSAGGLGNTIYF.

CDR3 nucleotides: TGTGCCAGCTCTAAGGGCAGCGGGGAGGCGCAGTTCTTC. This sequence encodes CASSKGSGEAQFF. This chain connects TRBV18 to TRBJ2-1, with 7 bases lining up with TRBD2. There are 13 residues in the CDR3. The V gene end was trimmed by 6 bases and the J gene end by 12 bases; junction bases not matched to a gene: 11. Per the germline V gene, CDR1 is KGHSH and CDR2 is LQKENI.

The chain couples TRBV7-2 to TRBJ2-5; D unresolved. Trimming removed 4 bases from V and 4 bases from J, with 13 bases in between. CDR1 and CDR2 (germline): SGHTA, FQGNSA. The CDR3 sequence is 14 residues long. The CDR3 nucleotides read TGTGCCAGCAGCTCCGATTGGTCCGGAGAGACCCAGTACTTC. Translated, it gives CASSSDWSGETQYF.

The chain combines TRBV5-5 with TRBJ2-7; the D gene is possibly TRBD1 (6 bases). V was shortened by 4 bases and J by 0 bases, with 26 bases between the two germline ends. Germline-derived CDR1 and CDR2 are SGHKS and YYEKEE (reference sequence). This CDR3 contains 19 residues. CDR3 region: CASSPAPVTGGGLSYEQYF. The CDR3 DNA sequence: TGTGCCAGCAGCCCGGCCCCCGTGACAGGCGGAGGACTCTCCTACGAGCAGTACTTC.

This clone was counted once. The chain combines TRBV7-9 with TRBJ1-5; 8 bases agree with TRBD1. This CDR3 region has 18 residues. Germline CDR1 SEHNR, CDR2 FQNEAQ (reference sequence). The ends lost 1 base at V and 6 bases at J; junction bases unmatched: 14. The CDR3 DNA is TGTGCCAGCAGCTTAGTCGTGACAGGGGAAGGGATAGGTCAGCCCCAGCATTTT. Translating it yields CASSLVVTGEGIGQPQHF.

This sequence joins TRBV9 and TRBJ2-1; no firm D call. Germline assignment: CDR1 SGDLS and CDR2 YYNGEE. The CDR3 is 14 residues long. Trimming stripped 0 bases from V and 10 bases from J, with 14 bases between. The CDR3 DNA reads TGTGCCAGCAGCGTAGCGTTAGCTCTCGGGGAGCAGTTCTTC. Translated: CASSVALALGEQFF.

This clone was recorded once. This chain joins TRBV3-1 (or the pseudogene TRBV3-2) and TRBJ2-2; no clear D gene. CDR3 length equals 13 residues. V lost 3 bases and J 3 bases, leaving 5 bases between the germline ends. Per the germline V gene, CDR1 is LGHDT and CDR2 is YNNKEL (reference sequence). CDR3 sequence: CASSQEYTGELFF. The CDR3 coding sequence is TGTGCCAGCAGCCAGGAATACACCGGGGAGCTGTTTTTT.